This T cell receptor (beta chain) appears in the sequencing data of a study of cytomegalovirus exposure and HLA in healthy donors (dated by TCRdb to 2016 to 2017). Context from the whole study: An earlier analysis of roughly 630 of the donors reported 276 Gb of sequence data and 117 million unique TCR beta sequences from about 200 million T cells. To study patterns of TCR occurrence, a later analysis re-analyzed previously published TCR beta repertoires from just over 650 donors and added high-resolution HLA genotyping. The study profiled the T cell repertoires of some 610 subjects by immunosequencing and related them to cytomegalovirus serostatus. An early release that covered about 600 HLA-typed donors contained approximately 300 gigabases of sequencing data and about 93 million unique TCR sequences. Typing coverage varied by locus: roughly 629-640 donors for A, B, C, DRB1 and DQB1; under 550 for DQA1; 600 to 610 for DPA1; fewer than 480 for DPB1. The later analysis used no new phenotypic data to find candidate immune exposures, relying instead on TCR beta sequences and their occurrence across donors. To decide whether each TCR beta V gene segment behaved as functional or pseudogenic, an earlier analysis of approximately 600 of the donors relied on high-throughput TCR beta sequencing. On average, around 230,000 unique TCR beta nucleotide sequences were sequenced per donor among 398 genotyped donors of the cohort, with roughly 18% of those sequences being non-productive. Alongside the repertoire data, information on donor age, sex, ethnicity and CMV serostatus was compiled. Of the roughly 430 genotyped donors, over 65% fell in the genetic ancestry cluster associated with self-reported Caucasian donors. High-throughput TCR immunosequencing, statistical association of individual TCRs with disease status, and machine learning were combined to predict cytomegalovirus infection status. The study was designed to test whether signatures of past pathogen exposure could be identified by cataloging public T cell receptors. HLA typing included class I and class II loci at four-digit resolution. A later genetic analysis used genome-wide SNP genotypes for about 60% of the 666 donors, treating that subset as a discovery cohort. All discovery cohort repertoires had been generated using a single sequencing platform. Besides the first cohort of roughly 700 subjects, a separate validation cohort made up of 90 to 150 different subjects was used. Five DR-DQ haplotypes were treated as single units for association and clustering because of strong linkage in the cohort. What the authors observed across the whole study: Sequencing depth was assumed to be roughly uniform across donors in the presence/absence analyses, though that assumption may not hold. In the study, approximately 150 TCR beta chains were listed as associated with cytomegalovirus. According to a later analysis, parvovirus B19, influenza, CMV and Epstein-Barr virus appeared linked to several top co-occurrence clusters. In a later genetic analysis, a missense DCLRE1C variant was associated with V-gene and J-gene trimming of TCR beta chains, and the association was replicated in an independent cohort. A later analysis found that HLA-associated TCR beta chains were more clonally expanded and had lower generation probabilities than equally common non-associated chains. A group of highly shared sequence variants was considered likely to be a technical artifact of the sequencing pipeline. The classifier was reported to diagnose cytomegalovirus status with high specificity and sensitivity in both the original and validation cohorts. While some public TCRs were present in many individuals, most TCR sequences turned up only very rarely across donors. Broadly in line with IMGT annotations, most TCR beta V segments showed up in productive rearrangements about 90% or about 30% of the time in an earlier analysis of roughly 590 of the donors. According to the authors, the approach could potentially be generalized to other disease states and immunological phenotypes. In this cohort, only TCR beta chains were sequenced, and detectable features were limited by the absence of alpha or paired-chain data. Because some donors lacked HLA typing at each locus, the association tests relied only on the typed subset. CMV serostatus was the only immune exposure information available for the cohort. When HLA alleles, especially DR and DQ, strongly co-occurred, attributing TCR associations to individual alleles was difficult. At a false discovery rate of 0.05, a later analysis linked 16,951 TCR beta sequences to specific HLA alleles. In vitro tests confirmed that a few of the cytomegalovirus-associated TCR beta chains recognize cytomegalovirus antigens. Correlated functional status among segregating V segments might be attributable to linkage disequilibrium, but an unknown experimental factor could not be ruled out. About 17 rarely observed V segments, including chromosome 9 orphons, were excluded from the earlier analysis of about 500 of the donors because counts were too low. A further reported finding was that TCR beta sequences accurately predicted the HLA-A and HLA-B alleles for most subjects in the first cohort. According to a later genetic analysis, donors in an Asian-associated ancestry cluster had fewer N-insertions in productive TCRs than the approximately 630-donor mean. In a later analysis, most CMV-associated TCR beta chains were found to appear HLA-restricted, with HLA associations seemingly driven largely by CMV exposure. According to a later analysis, TCR association rates differed among HLA loci, with DRB1 alleles showing the most associated TCRs and HLA-C alleles showing the fewest. Some IMGT-functional V segments, including TRBV6-2 and TRBV6-3, could not be told apart with the 87-base-pair reads, so those segments were excluded.

The germline V gene (reference sequence) supplies CDR1 LNHDA and CDR2 SQIVND. The CDR3 goes from the cysteine to the phenylalanine over 15 residues. CDR3 DNA only is kept here, 45 bases in frame from base 1. At the junction V is shortened by 6 bases and J by 9 bases; bases outside the gene matches: 16. The cohort comprised more than 550 healthy bone marrow donors. At the time of sampling, all cohort members were nominally healthy, though unrecorded immune exposures were likely present. The donor tested CMV seropositive and was one of the 289 seropositive cohort members. A peripheral blood sample was collected from each donor, and TCR beta sequencing was performed on peripheral blood mononuclear cells. Genomic DNA extraction from the blood cell samples was performed with the Qiagen DNeasy Blood Extraction Kit. Receptor amplification or capture employed the immunoSEQ multiplex PCR assay. For the multiplex PCR, a mixture combining 60 forward primers for TCR Vbeta segments and 13 reverse primers for TCR Jbeta segments was used. Amplification of the CDR3 region of rearranged TCR beta genes was performed with a multiplex PCR assay on genomic DNA. Amplified TCR beta libraries were sequenced as 87-base-pair reads on the Illumina HiSeq System. On the study's bioinformatics: Across the roughly 670 repertoires, a later analysis counted 80 million or so unique TCR beta chains, 9 million to 14 million of which were shared by at least two donors. Raw reads were error-corrected and collapsed into unique sequences with a nearest-neighbor algorithm that merged closely related sequences to remove PCR and sequencing errors. To assign V, D and J gene segments, CDR3 sequences were aligned to IMGT reference sequences. Each retained sequence needed at least a six-nucleotide match to both a V gene segment and a J gene segment. A rearrangement was called productive if the CDR3 had no stop codons and remained in frame with V and J, and every other rearrangement was called non-productive. CDR3 was defined by IMGT convention, running from the second conserved V-encoded cysteine to the conserved J-encoded phenylalanine. The earlier analysis of about 610 of the donors excluded sequences that lacked an unambiguous match to a single V gene segment. In an earlier analysis of 450 to 750 of the donors, a V segment was called functional when productive rearrangements were above 56.7%, and segregating when the standard deviation between donors exceeded 5%. To diagnose cytomegalovirus status from the catalog of TCR beta chain sequences, a statistical classification framework was built. In a later analysis, V and J genes were assigned by comparing TCR nucleotide sequences against IMGT/GENE-DB human TR gene sequences. The TCRdist pipeline was used in a later analysis to assign CDR3 sequences and most-parsimonious VDJ recombination scenarios. In a later analysis, every TCR beta chain was defined by the combination of its CDR3 amino acid sequence and its V-gene family, and reads without a unique V-gene family were dropped. To address suspected cross-contamination and a sequencing artifact, a later analysis removed 450 to 700 highly shared, low-generation-probability nucleotide sequences. A later analysis calculated a clonal expansion index for each public chain from normalized within-repertoire ranks of inferred template counts. A later analysis computed generation probabilities with a VDJ recombination model fitted to out-of-frame rearrangements, and checked the results against IGoR. In a later analysis, hypergeometric tests were used to score TCR-TCR, TCR-HLA and TCR-CMV co-occurrence, with a repertoire-size bias correction applied to TCR pairs. False discovery rates were estimated in a later analysis by permuting HLA or CMV assignments 20 times. In a later analysis, co-occurring TCRs were grouped using DBSCAN, and TCRdist sequence similarity was added for clustering within HLA-allele-positive subsets. For co-occurrence clustering, repertoires with fewer than 30,000 or more than 120,000 public chains were excluded, along with five repertoires with anomalous nucleotide sharing. TCRdb took over this immuneACCESS table, retaining in-frame rearrangements with V and J assigned. Such tables are incomplete; in checked studies, under half of the missing clones stem from an unresolved V gene, and the remainder is unexplained. Clone size and the V and J calls come from that table; the DNA yielded D and trimming. In all, the sample holds about 130,000 clones, and around 83% of those were seen once. The ten largest account for 6% to 8% of the sample.

In regard to this clone: The clone's antigen remains unknown. Qualities for individual bases were not recorded, and no much larger clone is one base off.

The TCR comes from a woman in her twenties or thirties in good health and CMV-seropositive. Sequencing used PBMCs. The chain links TRBV19 with TRBJ2-5; 7 bases in between match TRBD1. The nucleotides read TGTGCCAGTAGCGCACTCCTCGGGGTCAGGGGGTCCCAGTACTTC. Its amino acids are CASSALLGVRGSQYF.